This T cell receptor (beta chain) was obtained from a study of blood T cell repertoires in COVID-19. Study as a whole: Samples came from the United States, Italy and Spain, spanning acute and convalescent COVID-19. T cells, B-cell-depleted T cells, or PBMCs supplied cDNA or gDNA.

Original processing methods: Reference gene primer amplification in the assay estimated nucleated cell counts. Profiled with immunoSEQ multiplex PCR; TCRdb holds only in-frame clones, not every one. The V and J calls and the clone size are those of that table, but D and trimming were determined from the DNA. The sample has approximately 190,000 clones; under 85% are singletons. The clonotype was recovered from a man between 60 and 75 years old with active or convalescent COVID-19. The sequencing sample was made of peripheral blood.

CDR3 in DNA: TGTGCCAGTACCAGGACGACAGGAGTGTGGATCGGGGAGCTGTTTTTT. It specifies CASTRTTGVWIGELFF. The chain has TRBV19 and TRBJ2-2; maybe TRBD1 (6 bases). This CDR3 is 16 amino acids long. CDR1 is LNHDA and CDR2 is SQIVND in the germline V gene (reference sequence). V lost 7 bases to trimming and J lost 7 bases, with 22 bases between them. Together with reference TRBV19 and TRBJ2-2, the CDR3 gives the full variable domain: DGGITQSPKYLFRKEGQNVTLSCEQNLNHDAMYWYRQDPGQGLRLIYYSQIVNDFQKGDIAEGYSVSREKKESFPLTVTSAQKNPTAFYLCASTRTTGVWIGELFFGEGSRLTVL.